What follows describes a single T cell receptor (beta chain). Its cognate antigen has yet to be identified. Within one base of it there is no much larger clone, and no base qualities were kept. Library prep was done by 5' RACE. TCRdb lists the instrument as Illumina HiSeq 2500. The second PCR ran for about 6 to 12 cycles and used a J-beta primer mix along with a sample-barcoded 5' primer. A template-switch 5' adaptor carrying 12 random nucleotides introduced a unique molecular identifier onto each TCR beta cDNA molecule. Each sample yielded at least 2.5 million CDR3-containing paired-end reads. First-strand cDNA was synthesized from all RNA with the Mint cDNA synthesis kit, primed by a TRBC-specific oligonucleotide. After uracil-DNA glycosylase treatment, a first 18-cycle PCR used universal primers M1SS and BC2_uni_R on all cDNA. Per the authors' processing: For normalization, 1 million high-quality reads, each with a distinct molecular identifier, were randomly selected from each sample. Instead of being binned into consensus sequences, reads with shared molecular identifiers were discarded. MiTCR, run with a Q25 quality threshold and the strictest error-elimination algorithm, handled CDR3 identification, clonotype clustering and error correction. Lower-bound total TCR beta diversity was estimated with a nonparametric unseen species model using Euler transformation. TCRdb reanalyzed the raw reads on its own, using fastp at Q25 for trimming and MiXCR for clone calling, and kept in-frame beta chains. A single entry per CDR3 protein holds the most common genes and DNA from its merged rows. The V and J calls were determined by TCRdb, not by the authors. This sample holds roughly 720,000 distinct CDR3 sequences; about 53% were observed only once. In total, the top ten clones hold approximately 40% of the sample.

The data stem from a study of blood T cells in healthy people across ages (dated by TCRdb to between 2015 and 2017). Context from the whole study: Template switching captured roughly one uniquely barcoded TCR beta cDNA molecule per two T cells in model experiments. Using deep sequencing normalized with unique cDNA molecular identifiers, the study measured how TCR beta repertoire diversity changes with age. The donors were split into four age groups: young (average around 15 years), middle-aged (about 40), aged (over 55) and long-lived (82). To avoid experimental bias, donors of different ages were spread randomly across the sequencing lanes. Two additional independent replicas of 1 million unique cDNA reads from the same blood draw were analyzed for two donors (one aged 18 to 29 and one aged 80 or older). Results and caveats for the whole study, not just this receptor: Estimates of total diversity based on one million sequenced T cells were considered lower bounds and underestimates. The CMV infection status of donors was not known, potentially confounding age-related changes in expanded clonotypes. A strong correlation was found between observed TCR beta diversity and the percentage of naive T cells measured by flow cytometry. Because profiling used bulk unsorted PBMCs, naive and antigen-experienced compartments could not be compared conclusively. Compared with the aged group, the long-lived group had more naive CD4+ T cells, fewer expanded clones and increased TCR diversity, suggesting age selection. As age increased, observed TCR beta diversity per million T cells dropped in a roughly linear way, and a significant reduction was already evident by age approximately 40.

The CDR3 holds 16 amino acids from the cysteine to the phenylalanine. The sequence is cut down to CDR3 DNA, 48 bases in frame from base 1. The trim is 4 bases for V and 0 bases for J, with a gap of 11 bases between the germline ends. The germline V gene sets CDR1 to SGDLS and CDR2 to YYNGEE. The approximately 40 donors, aged 6 to 90 years, were systemically healthy Caucasian individuals from Russia. Each donor gave approximately 9.3 milliliters of peripheral blood, collected into EDTA-treated Vacutainer tubes. Ficoll-Paque density-gradient centrifugation was used to isolate PBMCs, with at least 7 million per sample. Total RNA, at least 5.5 micrograms per sample, was extracted from PBMCs with Trizol reagent. The percentages of naive CD45RAhigh/CD27high T cells were determined by flow cytometry on a PBMC aliquot from every donor.

Sequenced sample: blood. This sequence was found in a man older than 75 in good health. Rearrangement joined TRBV9 to TRBJ1-6; no confident D gene assignment can be made. The nucleotide sequence is given as TGTGCCAGCAGCACGACTTGGAGCTCCTATAATTCACCCCTCCACTTT. Its protein product is CASSTTWSSYNSPLHF.